A selection of T cell receptor beta chains follows, all from one sample in a study of cytomegalovirus exposure and HLA in healthy donors. Profiled with immunoSEQ multiplex PCR; TCRdb holds only in-frame clones, not every one. Of about 190,000 clones listed, roughly 80% are singletons. The source material was PBMCs. These receptors were taken from a man between 40 and 49 years old in good health and CMV-seropositive. The CDR3 runs from the conserved cysteine through the conserved F or W. Each record gives: clone size, V gene, D gene, J gene, CDR3 length, CDR3 DNA, CDR3 protein. D genes are given only for firm matches. The size field is filled for only some rows; it gives once, few, many or a size class.

>once|TRBV15|TRBD2|TRBJ2-1|17
TGTGCCACCAGCAGAGGGAGCGGGAGCGGGGGTCTTAATGAGCAGTTCTTC
CATSRGSGSGGLNEQFF
>-|TRBV15|TRBD1|TRBJ1-5|15
TGTGCCACCGGACAGGACGGGTATAGCAATCAGCCCCAGCATTTT
CATGQDGYSNQPQHF
>once|TRBV5-1|TRBD1|TRBJ1-2|15
TGCGCCAGCAGCCTCGACAGGGGATTAAACTATGGCTACACCTTC
CASSLDRGLNYGYTF
>-|TRBV14|-|TRBJ2-3|17
TGTGCCAGCAGCCATCCCTACGGTGCAGGTAGCACAGATACGCAGTATTTT
CASSHPYGAGSTDTQYF
>-|TRBV5-1|-|TRBJ2-7|14
TGCGCCAGCAGCCCCGGACAGATTCGAGGGGAGCAGTACTTC
CASSPGQIRGEQYF
>-|TRBV28|TRBD1|TRBJ1-2|15
TGTGCCAGCAGTTCCAGACAGGGGGCAGGCTATGGTTACACCTTC
CASSSRQGAGYGYTF
>-|TRBV27|TRBD2|TRBJ2-3|14
TGTGCCAGTAGACTAGCGGGAGGCACAGATACGCAGTATTTT
CASRLAGGTDTQYF
>-|TRBV6-4|TRBD1|TRBJ1-5|15
TGTGCCAGCAGTCTAACAGGGGATAGCAATCAGCCCCAGCATTTT
CASSLTGDSNQPQHF
>-|TRBV27|TRBD2|TRBJ2-7|13
TGTGCCAGCAGACTAGCGGGGACCTACGAGCAGTACTTC
CASRLAGTYEQYF
>-|TRBV4-3|TRBD1|TRBJ2-7|17
TGCGCCAGCAGCCAAGGACCCCGGGACAGGGACACCTACGAGCAGTACTTC
CASSQGPRDRDTYEQYF
>-|TRBV5-4|-|TRBJ1-2|14
TGCGCCAGCAGCCAAGGGCAGACGGGATATGGCTACACCTTC
CASSQGQTGYGYTF
>-|TRBV27|TRBD2|TRBJ2-3|16
TGTGCCAGCAGTTGGCTAGCGGGGGGGCCTGGAGATACGCAGTATTTT
CASSWLAGGPGDTQYF
>-|TRBV21-1|-|TRBJ2-7|14
TGTGCCAGCAGCAAAGGGGCCAGGGACTACGAGCAGTACTTC
CASSKGARDYEQYF
>few|TRBV29-1|TRBD2|TRBJ2-1|15
TGCAGCGTGGCATACACAACTCTGGCGGGGGGTGAGCAGTTCTTC
CSVAYTTLAGGEQFF
>-|TRBV30|-|TRBJ2-7|14
TGTGCGCTGGGGGCCCTAGGGAGCTCCTACGAGCAGTACTTC
CALGALGSSYEQYF
>-|TRBV27|TRBD1|TRBJ1-5|17
TGTGCCAGCAGTTTAACCGGGACAGGGTTTTCGCATCAGCCCCAGCATTTT
CASSLTGTGFSHQPQHF
>-|TRBV7-2|-|TRBJ1-5|15
TGTGCCAGCAGCTTAGCGCCGGGGGGCGGTCAGCCCCAGCATTTT
CASSLAPGGGQPQHF
>few|TRBV25-1|-|TRBJ2-7|16
TGTGCCAGCAGTCCCAAAGGGAGCGGAAACCCCTACGAGCAGTACTTC
CASSPKGSGNPYEQYF
>once|TRBV27|-|TRBJ2-5|13
TGTGCCAGCAGTTTTGGCAGGCAAGAGACCCAGTACTTC
CASSFGRQETQYF
>-|TRBV6-1|TRBD2|TRBJ2-2|15
TGTGCCAGCGTCGCTCTAGCGGGCAAAACCGGGGAGCTGTTTTTT
CASVALAGKTGELFF
>few|TRBV6-5|-|TRBJ1-5|15
TGTGCCAGCAGTCCCCGGGGAGGTAGCAATCAGCCCCAGCATTTT
CASSPRGGSNQPQHF
>-|TRBV5-6|TRBD1|TRBJ1-2|15
TGTGCCAGCAGCGAAGCCGGGACAGGGATCTCTGGCTACACCTTC
CASSEAGTGISGYTF